The 26 T cell receptor beta chains given below trace back to one sample, sequenced in a study of T cell responses to AZD1222 COVID-19 vaccine. Sequenced by immunoSEQ multiplex PCR; TCRdb stores in-frame clones only, minus some. Of about 160,000 clones in the sample, approximately 90% were seen once. The material was peripheral blood, obtained 28 days after the second AZD1222 dose. The source is an adult who received the AZD1222 COVID-19 vaccine.

This clone was found a few times. This rearrangement joins TRBV2 to TRBJ2-1, with TRBD1 identical over 7 bases. This CDR3 contains 17 residues. The germline V gene has CDR1 SNHLY and CDR2 FYNNEI. Losses at the gene ends were 2 bases for V and 0 bases for J; bases not matched to a gene: 7. CDR3: CASSERGPQSSYNEQFF. The DNA of the CDR3 is TGTGCCAGCAGTGAAAGGGGGCCTCAGAGCTCCTACAATGAGCAGTTCTTC.

This clone was observed a single time. The chain recombines TRBV18 with TRBJ1-2, with D possibly TRBD1 on 6 matching bases. Germline CDR1 KGHSH, CDR2 LQKENI. Trimming left V 3 bases short and J 6 bases short, with 17 bases between. This CDR3 contains 15 residues. CDR3 loop: CASSPPLQGGNGYTF. CDR3 nucleotide sequence: TGTGCCAGCTCACCTCCACTACAGGGAGGTAATGGCTACACCTTC.

The chain combines TRBV12-3 or TRBV12-4 with TRBJ2-7; the D is unclear. Deletions cut 0 bases from V and 3 bases from J, with 3 bases between. This CDR3 region has 12 residues. CDR3 sequence (DNA): TGTGCCAGCAGTTTAGCAAACTACGAGCAGTACTTC. It is translated as CASSLANYEQYF.

The chain recombines TRBV24-1 with TRBJ2-1; D ambiguous. Trimming shortened V by 0 bases and J by 6 bases, and 5 bases separated the two germline ends. This CDR3 is 13 amino acids long. In germline, CDR1 is KGHDR, CDR2 SFDVKD. The CDR3 bases are TGTGCCACCAGTGATTTGCCCTCCAATGAGCAGTTCTTC. Its translation is CATSDLPSNEQFF.

The V gene is TRBV18, the J gene TRBJ1-2; 8 bases fit TRBD1. V was pared by 2 bases and J by 4 bases, with 9 bases of the junction left unmatched. This CDR3 has 16 amino acids. Per germline, CDR1 KGHSH and CDR2 LQKENI. In nucleotides, the CDR3 is TGTGCCAGCTCACCAACCCGGGGACAGGCAACCTATGGCTACACCTTC. Its translation is CASSPTRGQATYGYTF.

This chain uses TRBV6-5 with TRBJ2-2; D is possibly TRBD1 (6 bases). Trimming took off 6 bases at V and 1 base at J, with 12 bases between the two ends. The CDR3 has 15 amino acids. Germline values: CDR1 MNHEY, CDR2 SVGAGI. As DNA, the CDR3 is TGTGCCAGCAGCCTCATGGGACAGAACACCGGGGAGCTGTTTTTT. Residues: CASSLMGQNTGELFF.

J is TRBJ1-1 and V is TRBV6-5, with D maybe TRBD1 (6 bases). V was clipped by 6 bases and J by 4 bases, with 18 bases between them. There are 15 residues in the CDR3. Germline-derived CDR1 and CDR2 are MNHEY and SVGAGI. The CDR3 here is CASRSQGGPRTEAFF. In nucleotides, the CDR3 is TGTGCCAGCAGGTCCCAAGGGGGTCCTCGCACTGAAGCTTTCTTT.

V and J are TRBV6-5 and TRBJ2-7; 8 bases line up with TRBD2. The germline V gene encodes CDR1 MNHEY and CDR2 SVGAGI. V lost 0 bases and J lost 3; bases outside the gene matches: 7. The CDR3 is made up of 16 amino acids. CDR3 nucleotide sequence: TGTGCCAGCAGTTACTCGAATGCGGGGGGTATCTACGAGCAGTACTTC. As protein: CASSYSNAGGIYEQYF.

V and J are TRBV7-9 and TRBJ2-7, with D perhaps matching TRBD2 (5 bases). V gave up 5 bases and J gave up 3 bases, with 20 bases separating them. This CDR3 is built from 16 residues. CDR1 is SEHNR and CDR2 is FQNEAQ in the germline V gene (reference sequence). DNA for the CDR3: TGTGCCAGCAGCCCACTGGACGAGGTACTAGGCTACGAGCAGTACTTC. Residues: CASSPLDEVLGYEQYF. The variable domain in full, completed from reference TRBV7-9 and TRBJ2-7, reads DTGVSQNPRHKITKRGQNVTFRCDPISEHNRLYWYRQTLGQGPEFLTYFQNEAQLEKSRLLSDRFSAERPKGSFSTLEIQRTEQGDSAMYLCASSPLDEVLGYEQYFGPGTRLTVT.

The rearrangement joins TRBV9 to TRBJ2-3, with TRBD1 matching over 8 bases. The germline CDR1 and CDR2 sequences are SGDLS and YYNGEE. The junction had 5 bases not matched to a gene; V was cut back by 4 bases and J by 1 base. The CDR3 loop spans 15 amino acids. CDR3 nucleotides: TGTGCCAGCAGCACACAGGGGGTGGGCACAGATACGCAGTATTTT. Amino acids: CASSTQGVGTDTQYF.

The J gene is TRBJ2-6, the V gene TRBV6-5; D gene uncertain. Trimming removed 11 bases from V and 0 bases from J, with 11 bases in between. Germline CDR1 MNHEY, CDR2 SVGAGI. CDR3 length: 14 amino acids. The DNA of the CDR3 is TGTGCCCTGAGTGTCCTCTCTGGGGCCAACGTCCTGACTTTC. It translates to CALSVLSGANVLTF.

V gene TRBV7-9 combines with J gene TRBJ1-4, with D tentatively TRBD1 (6 bases). The CDR3 covers 16 residues. Deletions cut 7 bases from V and 2 bases from J, with 17 bases between. In germline, CDR1 is SEHNR, CDR2 FQNEAQ (reference sequence). DNA of the CDR3: TGTGCCAGCACCCCACAGGGAGGATTTACTAATGAAAAACTGTTTTTT. Translation gives CASTPQGGFTNEKLFF.

This chain connects TRBV5-1 to TRBJ2-1; 14 bases agree with TRBD2. The trim removed 4 bases at V and 12 bases at J, leaving 6 bases unmatched. Germline values: CDR1 SGHRS, CDR2 YFSETQ. This CDR3 comprises 14 residues. CDR3: CASSPPGLAGGQFF. The CDR3 DNA sequence: TGCGCCAGCAGCCCCCCTGGACTAGCGGGGGGGCAGTTCTTC.

The rearrangement joins TRBV18 to TRBJ1-2, with D unclear. The CDR3 length is 14 residues. Trimming stripped 3 bases from V and 0 bases from J, with 8 bases between. CDR1 is KGHSH, CDR2 LQKENI, per germline. CDR3 protein: CASSPQDTNYGYTF. The CDR3 nucleotides are TGTGCCAGCTCACCGCAAGATACTAACTATGGCTACACCTTC. The full variable domain, completed using reference TRBV18 and TRBJ1-2, is NAGVMQNPRHLVRRRGQEARLRCSPMKGHSHVYWYRQLPEEGLKFMVYLQKENIIDESGMPKERFSAEFPKEGPSILRIQQVVRGDSAAYFCASSPQDTNYGYTFGSGTRLTVV.

The gene calls are TRBV5-1 and TRBJ2-2; 7 bases are a match to TRBD1. Per germline, CDR1 SGHRS and CDR2 YFSETQ. This CDR3 has 15 amino acids. The V segment lost 5 bases and the J segment 2 bases; nucleotides outside the gene matches: 6. The CDR3 nucleotides are TGCGCCAGCAGAAAGGGACAGATTAACACCGGGGAGCTGTTTTTT. Encoded protein: CASRKGQINTGELFF.

V and J are TRBV29-1 and TRBJ1-1; D is perhaps TRBD1 (5 bases). V lost 3 bases and J 5 bases, leaving 7 bases between the germline ends. There are 11 residues in the CDR3. CDR1 SQVTM and CDR2 ANQGSEA come from the germline V gene. This CDR3 is CSVEGRTEAFF. CDR3 in DNA: TGCAGCGTTGAGGGACGGACTGAAGCTTTCTTT.

The chain recombines TRBV6-5 with TRBJ1-1, with D possibly TRBD1 on 5 matching bases. This CDR3 is 15 amino acids long. V lost 6 bases to trimming and J lost 11 bases, with 25 bases between them. Germline CDR1 MNHEY, CDR2 SVGAGI. DNA of the CDR3: TGTGCCAGCAGACCAGGGACTCAGAAATACCTGCGGGCTTTCTTT. Translated: CASRPGTQKYLRAFF.

The chain's CDR3 is CASREGLSGSSPLHF. The DNA of the CDR3 is TGTGCCAGCAGGGAGGGATTATCTGGGTCTTCACCCCTCCACTTT. The chain employs TRBV2 and TRBJ1-6, with D hard to call. Between the trimmed V and J ends, which lost 6 bases and 9 bases, there was a span of 18 bases. The CDR3 runs 15 residues. Germline V gives CDR1 SNHLY, CDR2 FYNNEI.

The CDR3 spells CASSDSYSPLHF. Here the CDR3 DNA reads TGTGCCAGCAGTGATAGTTATTCACCCCTCCACTTT. The J gene is TRBJ1-6, the V gene TRBV2; D not resolved. Germline V lookup: CDR1 SNHLY, CDR2 FYNNEI. The CDR3 has 12 amino acids. Trimming cost V 3 bases and J 8 bases, with 5 bases left between them. The variable domain in full, completed from reference TRBV2 and TRBJ1-6, reads EPEVTQTPSHQVTQMGQEVILRCVPISNHLYFYWYRQILGQKVEFLVSFYNNEISEKSEIFDDQFSVERPDGSNFTLKIRSTKLEDSAMYFCASSDSYSPLHFGNGTRLTVT.

This chain uses TRBV6-2 or TRBV6-3 with TRBJ1-5, with D perhaps matching TRBD1 (5 bases). V lost 6 bases, J lost 3 bases, and 21 bases lay in between. The CDR3 has 17 amino acids. Germline values: CDR1 MNHEY, CDR2 SVGEGT. The CDR3 region has the DNA TGTGCCAGCAGCACCGGGGGAGGGGTGGACCTCAATCAGCCCCAGCATTTT. This codes for CASSTGGGVDLNQPQHF.

This clone has more than one count but fewer than ten. This chain joins TRBV18 and TRBJ1-3; D gene unclear. The CDR3 sequence is 18 residues long. V was clipped by 3 bases and J by 0 bases, with 18 bases between them. Germline V gene sequence: CDR1 KGHSH, CDR2 LQKENI. The CDR3, as DNA: TGTGCCAGCTCACCGCGGGCATCTACCCGGAGCTCTGGAAACACCATATATTTT. Amino acid sequence: CASSPRASTRSSGNTIYF.

The chain recombines TRBV5-1 with TRBJ2-1; 7 bases agree with TRBD1. Germline lookup yields CDR1 SGHRS and CDR2 YFSETQ. Trimming took 3 bases from V and 10 from J; bases not matched to a gene: 13. This CDR3 comprises 15 residues. CDR3 region: CASSYEGTAPGEQFF. CDR3 DNA sequence: TGCGCCAGCAGCTACGAAGGGACAGCCCCAGGGGAGCAGTTCTTC.

This clone has just one count. The chain joins TRBV10-3 to TRBJ2-3; weak D call: TRBD1 (5 bases). V lost 11 bases, J lost 6 bases, and 12 bases lay in between. The germline V gene has CDR1 ENHRY and CDR2 SYGVKD. CDR3 length equals 11 residues. The chain's CDR3 is CAVQGPDTQYF. Here the CDR3 DNA reads TGTGCCGTCCAGGGTCCGGATACGCAGTATTTT.

The chain links TRBV6-5 to TRBJ1-1; D may be TRBD1 (6 bases). CDR1 and CDR2 (germline): MNHEY, SVGAGI. The CDR3 has 14 amino acids. Trimming removed 6 bases at V and 7 bases at J, with 18 bases between. CDR3 sequence: CASRGSGQTNEAFF. DNA for the CDR3: TGTGCCAGCAGGGGGAGTGGACAGACTAATGAAGCTTTCTTT.

This chain joins TRBV5-1 and TRBJ1-4; tentative D call: TRBD1 (5 bases). The germline V and J ends were trimmed by 4 bases and 3 bases, with 16 bases remaining between them. Per the germline V gene, CDR1 is SGHRS and CDR2 is YFSETQ. The CDR3 length is 16 residues. The CDR3 protein is CASSRSPMGANEKLFF. As DNA, the CDR3 is TGCGCCAGCAGCCGCTCGCCGATGGGGGCTAATGAAAAACTGTTTTTT.

The rearrangement uses TRBV5-1 and TRBJ1-1; D ambiguous. V lost 4 bases and J lost 2, with 12 bases in between. The CDR3 spans 14 residues. Germline CDR1 SGHRS, CDR2 YFSETQ. CDR3: CASSPAAPNTEAFF. The CDR3 coding sequence is TGCGCCAGCAGCCCTGCCGCTCCCAACACTGAAGCTTTCTTT.